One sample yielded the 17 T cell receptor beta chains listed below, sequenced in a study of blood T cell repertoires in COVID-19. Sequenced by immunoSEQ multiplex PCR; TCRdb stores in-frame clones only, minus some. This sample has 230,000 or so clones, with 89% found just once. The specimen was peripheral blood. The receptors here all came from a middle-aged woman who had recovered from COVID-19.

Here the CDR3 DNA reads TGTGCCAGCAGCGTAGTAGGACAGGACTACACAGATACGCAGTATTTT. This gives the protein CASSVVGQDYTDTQYF. The chain combines TRBV9 with TRBJ2-3; D is possibly TRBD1 (7 bases). CDR1 is SGDLS, CDR2 YYNGEE, per germline. The CDR3 totals 16 residues. V was clipped by 0 bases and J by 2 bases, with 13 bases between them. The whole variable domain, filled in from reference TRBV9 and TRBJ2-3, reads DSGVTQTPKHLITATGQRVTLRCSPRSGDLSVYWYQQSLDQGLQFLIQYYNGEERAKGNILERFSAQQFPDLHSELNLSSLELGDSALYFCASSVVGQDYTDTQYFGPGTRLTVL.

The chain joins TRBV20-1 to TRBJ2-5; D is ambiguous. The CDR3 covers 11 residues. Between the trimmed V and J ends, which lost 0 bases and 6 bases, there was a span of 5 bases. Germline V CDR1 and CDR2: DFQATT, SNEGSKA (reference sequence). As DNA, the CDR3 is TGCAGTGCTAGAGATTGTAAGACCCAGTACTTC. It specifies CSARDCKTQYF.

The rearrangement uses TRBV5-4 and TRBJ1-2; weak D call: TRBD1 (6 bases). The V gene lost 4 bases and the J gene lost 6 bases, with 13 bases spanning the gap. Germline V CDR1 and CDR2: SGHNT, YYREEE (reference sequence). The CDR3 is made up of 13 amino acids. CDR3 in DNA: TGTGCCAGCAGCCACGGACAGCTAGATGGCTACACCTTC. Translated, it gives CASSHGQLDGYTF.

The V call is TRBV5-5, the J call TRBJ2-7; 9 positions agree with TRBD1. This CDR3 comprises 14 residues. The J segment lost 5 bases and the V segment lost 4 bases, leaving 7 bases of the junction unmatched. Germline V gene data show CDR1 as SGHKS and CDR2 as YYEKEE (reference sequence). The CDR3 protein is CASSLDRGLNEQYF. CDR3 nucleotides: TGTGCCAGCAGCCTGGACAGGGGTCTAAACGAGCAGTACTTC.

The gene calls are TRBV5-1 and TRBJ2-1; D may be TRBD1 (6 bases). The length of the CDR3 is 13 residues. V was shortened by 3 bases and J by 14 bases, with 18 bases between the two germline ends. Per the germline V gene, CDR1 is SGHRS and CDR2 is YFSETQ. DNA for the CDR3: TGCGCCAGCAGCTGGACAGAGACCGGTCTAAAGTTCTTC. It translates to CASSWTETGLKFF.

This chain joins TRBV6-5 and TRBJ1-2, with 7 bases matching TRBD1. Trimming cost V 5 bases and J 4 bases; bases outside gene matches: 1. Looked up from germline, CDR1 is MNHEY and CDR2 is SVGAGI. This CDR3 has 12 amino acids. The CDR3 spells CASSHRGYGYTF. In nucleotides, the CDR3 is TGTGCCAGCAGTCACAGGGGCTATGGCTACACCTTC.

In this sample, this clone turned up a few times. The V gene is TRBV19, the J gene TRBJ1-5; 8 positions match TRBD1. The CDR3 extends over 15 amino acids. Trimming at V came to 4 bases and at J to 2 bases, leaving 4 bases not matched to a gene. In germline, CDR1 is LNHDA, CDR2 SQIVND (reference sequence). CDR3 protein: CASSRAGGGNQPQHF. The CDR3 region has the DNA TGTGCCAGTAGTAGGGCAGGGGGCGGCAATCAGCCCCAGCATTTT. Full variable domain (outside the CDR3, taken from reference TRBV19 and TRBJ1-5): DGGITQSPKYLFRKEGQNVTLSCEQNLNHDAMYWYRQDPGQGLRLIYYSQIVNDFQKGDIAEGYSVSREKKESFPLTVTSAQKNPTAFYLCASSRAGGGNQPQHFGDGTRLSIL.

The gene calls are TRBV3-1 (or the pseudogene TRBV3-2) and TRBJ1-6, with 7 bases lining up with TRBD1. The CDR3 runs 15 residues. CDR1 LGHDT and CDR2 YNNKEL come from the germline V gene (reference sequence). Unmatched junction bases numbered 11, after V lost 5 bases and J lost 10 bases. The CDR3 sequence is CASSSHNRGKSPLHF. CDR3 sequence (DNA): TGTGCCAGCAGCTCCCATAACAGGGGAAAATCACCCCTCCACTTT.

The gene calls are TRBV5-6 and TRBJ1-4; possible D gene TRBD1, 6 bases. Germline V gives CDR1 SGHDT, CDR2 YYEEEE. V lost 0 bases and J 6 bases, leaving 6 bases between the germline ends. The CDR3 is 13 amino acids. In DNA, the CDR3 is TGTGCCAGCAGCTTGGACAGGGATGAAAAACTGTTTTTT. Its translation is CASSLDRDEKLFF.

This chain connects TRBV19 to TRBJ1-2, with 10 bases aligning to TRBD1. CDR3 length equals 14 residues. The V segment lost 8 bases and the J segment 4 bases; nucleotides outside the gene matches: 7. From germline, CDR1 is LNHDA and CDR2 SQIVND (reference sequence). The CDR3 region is CASEGTGETYGYTF. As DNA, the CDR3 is TGTGCCAGTGAGGGGACAGGGGAGACCTATGGCTACACCTTC.

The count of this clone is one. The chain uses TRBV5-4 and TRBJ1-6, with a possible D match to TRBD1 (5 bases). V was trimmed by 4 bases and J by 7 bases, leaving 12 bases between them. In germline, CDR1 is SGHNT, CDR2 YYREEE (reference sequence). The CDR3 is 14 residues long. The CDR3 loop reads CASSTDSTNSPLHF. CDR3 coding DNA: TGTGCCAGCAGCACCGACAGTACCAATTCACCCCTCCACTTT.

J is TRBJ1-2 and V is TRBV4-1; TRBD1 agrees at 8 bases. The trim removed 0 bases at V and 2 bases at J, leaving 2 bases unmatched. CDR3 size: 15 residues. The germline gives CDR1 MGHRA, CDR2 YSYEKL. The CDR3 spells CASSQDRQGNYGYTF. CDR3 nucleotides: TGCGCCAGCAGCCAAGATAGACAGGGGAACTATGGCTACACCTTC.

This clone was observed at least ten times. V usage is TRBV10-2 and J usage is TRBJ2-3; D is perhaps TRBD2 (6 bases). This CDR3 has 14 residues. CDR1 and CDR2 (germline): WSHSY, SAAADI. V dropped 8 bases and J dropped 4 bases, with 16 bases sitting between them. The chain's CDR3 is CASGGRVPADTQYF. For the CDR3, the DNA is TGCGCCAGCGGGGGGAGAGTACCAGCAGATACGCAGTATTTT.

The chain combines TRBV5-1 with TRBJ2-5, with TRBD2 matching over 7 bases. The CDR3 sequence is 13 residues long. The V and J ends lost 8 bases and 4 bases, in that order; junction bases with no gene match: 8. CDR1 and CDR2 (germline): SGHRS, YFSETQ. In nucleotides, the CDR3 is TGCGCCAGTTCCCTAGCGGCCGGAGAGACCCAGTACTTC. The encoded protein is CASSLAAGETQYF. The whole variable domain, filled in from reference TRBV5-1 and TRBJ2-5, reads KAGVTQTPRYLIKTRGQQVTLSCSPISGHRSVSWYQQTPGQGLQFLFEYFSETQRNKGNFPGRFSGRQFSNSRSEMNVSTLELGDSALYLCASSLAAGETQYFGPGTRLLVL.

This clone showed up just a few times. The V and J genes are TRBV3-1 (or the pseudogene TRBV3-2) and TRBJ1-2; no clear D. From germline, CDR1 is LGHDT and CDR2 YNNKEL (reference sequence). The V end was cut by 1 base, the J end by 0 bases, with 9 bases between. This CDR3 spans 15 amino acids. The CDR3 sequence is CASSQGAVSNYGYTF. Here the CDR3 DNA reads TGTGCCAGCAGCCAAGGAGCCGTATCTAACTATGGCTACACCTTC.

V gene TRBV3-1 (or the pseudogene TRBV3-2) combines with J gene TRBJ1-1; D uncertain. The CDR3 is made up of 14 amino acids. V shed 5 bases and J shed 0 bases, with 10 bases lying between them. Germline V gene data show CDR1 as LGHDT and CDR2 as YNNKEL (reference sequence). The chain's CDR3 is CASSNHRVNTEAFF. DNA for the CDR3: TGTGCCAGCAGCAACCACCGGGTGAACACTGAAGCTTTCTTT.

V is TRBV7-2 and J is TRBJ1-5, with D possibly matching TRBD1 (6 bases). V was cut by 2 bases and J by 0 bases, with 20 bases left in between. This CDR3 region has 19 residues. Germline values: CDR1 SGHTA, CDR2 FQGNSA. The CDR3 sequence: CASSLSLRPDRNSNQPQHF. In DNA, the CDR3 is TGTGCCAGCAGCTTATCCCTACGACCTGACAGGAATAGCAATCAGCCCCAGCATTTT.